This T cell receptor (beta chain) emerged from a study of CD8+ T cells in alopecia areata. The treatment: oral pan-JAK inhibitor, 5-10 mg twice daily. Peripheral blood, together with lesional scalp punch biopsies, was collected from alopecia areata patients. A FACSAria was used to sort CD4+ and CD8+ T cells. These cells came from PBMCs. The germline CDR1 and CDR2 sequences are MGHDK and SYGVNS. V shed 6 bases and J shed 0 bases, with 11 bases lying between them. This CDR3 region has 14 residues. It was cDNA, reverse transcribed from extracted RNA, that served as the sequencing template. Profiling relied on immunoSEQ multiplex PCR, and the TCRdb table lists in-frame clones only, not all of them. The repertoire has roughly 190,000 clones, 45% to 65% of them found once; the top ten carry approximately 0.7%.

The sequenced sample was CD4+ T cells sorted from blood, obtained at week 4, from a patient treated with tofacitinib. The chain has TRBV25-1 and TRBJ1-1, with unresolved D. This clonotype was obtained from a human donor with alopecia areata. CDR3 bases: TGTGCCAGCAGGTCCCCGATTATGAACACTGAAGCTTTCTTT. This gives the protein CASRSPIMNTEAFF. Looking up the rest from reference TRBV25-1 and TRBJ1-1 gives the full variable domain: EADIYQTPRYLVIGTGKKITLECSQTMGHDKMYWYQQDPGMELHLIHYSYGVNSTEKGDLSSESTVSRIRTEHFPLTLESARPSHTSQYLCASRSPIMNTEAFFGQGTRLTVV.